This T cell receptor (beta chain) derives from a study of response to subunit inactivated influenza vaccine. This clonotype was counted only a few times. What it binds is unknown. From germline, CDR1 is SGHAT and CDR2 FQDESV (reference sequence). Trimming shortened V by 4 bases and J by 3 bases, and 21 bases separated the two germline ends. CDR3 size: 18 residues. Whole-study results and caveats: The study's authors posited that every seasonal influenza vaccination enlists few new T cells.

TCRdb redid the calling of the RT-PCR reads with MiXCR, one entry per CDR3 protein. The sample gives 800,000 or so distinct CDR3 sequences, 21% of which show up once; roughly a tenth is in the top ten. The rearrangement joins TRBV11-1 to TRBJ2-2, with a possible D match to TRBD1 (6 bases). The clonotype was recovered from a man between 45 and 60 years old who received an inactivated influenza vaccine. The specimen was PBMCs from blood, collected around 5 days after vaccination. The CDR3 loop reads CASSSMRGSRKDTGELFF. DNA of the CDR3: TGTGCCAGCAGCTCGATGAGGGGGAGTAGGAAGGACACCGGGGAGCTGTTTTTT. Full variable domain (remainder filled in from reference TRBV11-1 and TRBJ2-2): EAEVAQSPRYKITEKSQAVAFWCDPISGHATLYWYRQILGQGPELLVQFQDESVVDDSQLPKDRFSAERLKGVDSTLKIQPAELGDSAMYLCASSSMRGSRKDTGELFFGEGSRLTVL.